This TCR beta chain was captured by sequencing in a study of CD8 T cells in ankylosing spondylitis. Study-wide results and caveats: Reportedly, matched ankylosing spondylitis synovial fluid was significantly enriched for disease-linked clones. Made up of eight highly homologous variants, a TCR beta motif appeared characteristic of ankylosing spondylitis blood. Some motif variants were previously reported in reactive arthritis synovial fluid and blood.

Germline-derived CDR1 and CDR2 are SGHNT and YENEEA. The V segment lost 5 bases and the J segment 5 bases; nucleotides outside the gene matches: 10. The CDR3 covers 15 residues. Quantitative molecular-barcoded 5'-RACE generated the TCR beta libraries. TCRdb used MiXCR to reprocess the 5' RACE reads, holding one entry per CDR3 protein. This sample has approximately 240,000 distinct CDR3 sequences, with approximately 10% found just once. In the case of this clonotype: The target antigen is unknown.

Sequencing was carried out using blood, either unsorted or a sorted T cell fraction (not recorded which). The rearrangement uses TRBV11-3 and TRBJ1-2; 8 bases agree with TRBD1. The receptor comes from a male donor with ankylosing spondylitis or in good health (not recorded which). CDR3 loop: CASSPGGESRYGYTF. CDR3 bases: TGTGCCAGCAGCCCAGGGGGCGAATCTCGTTATGGCTACACCTTC.